This TCR beta chain was recovered during a study of blood T cell repertoires in COVID-19. Whole-study context: There were acute and convalescent COVID-19 samples, and they came from the United States, Italy and Spain. T cells, B-cell-depleted T cells, or PBMCs supplied cDNA or gDNA.

TCRdb keeps only in-frame clones here, not all; method: immunoSEQ multiplex PCR. The data hold approximately 430,000 clones, with about nine tenths observed a single time. Trimming pared 0 bases from V and 3 bases from J, leaving 14 bases between. The CDR3 runs to 16 residues. Looked up from germline, CDR1 is MNHEY and CDR2 is SVGAGI. This receptor was identified in a young woman with active or convalescent COVID-19. The sample taken for sequencing was peripheral blood. This chain uses TRBV6-5 with TRBJ1-1, with D tentatively TRBD1 (5 bases). The CDR3 loop is CASSYSKPSGDTEAFF. The CDR3 DNA reads TGTGCCAGCAGTTACTCGAAACCCTCGGGGGACACTGAAGCTTTCTTT.